Sequencing of this TCR beta chain was carried out in a study of a mutant IDH1 vaccine in newly diagnosed glioma. Time point defined: baseline, week 1 (first vaccination visit). The treatment denotes: pre-vaccination baseline after standard-of-care therapy. Per germline, CDR1 MDHEN and CDR2 SYDVKM. Trimming left V 5 bases short and J 6 bases short, with 8 bases between. This CDR3 comprises 12 residues. Clones were sequenced by immunoSEQ multiplex PCR, and TCRdb holds only the in-frame ones, with some missing. The sample consists of about 92,000 clones, 83% of them appearing once. The source of this sequence is a woman aged 45 to 65 with glioma. The chain joins TRBV28 to TRBJ1-5; D unclear. This specimen consisted of PBMCs, obtained from a glioma patient treated with radiotherapy, temozolomide or both. The CDR3: CASSKVVQPQHF. CDR3 in DNA: TGTGCCAGCAGTAAAGTGGTTCAGCCCCAGCATTTT. Supplemented by reference TRBV28 and TRBJ1-5, the full variable domain reads DVKVTQSSRYLVKRTGEKVFLECVQDMDHENMFWYRQDPGLGLRLIYFSYDVKMKEKGDIPEGYSVSREKKERFSLILESASTNQTSMYLCASSKVVQPQHFGDGTRLSIL.